A selection of T cell receptor beta chains follows, all from one sample in a study of siplizumab effects on memory and regulatory T cells. Sequencing was performed with immunoSEQ multiplex PCR; in TCRdb, only in-frame clones are kept and a portion is missing. The table records roughly 100,000 clones, under 95% of them present only once. What was sequenced was CD8+ T cells sorted from blood. Source of these receptors: a human donor in good health. Each CDR3 is given with its conserved first and last residue.

v_gene,CDR3aa
TRBV2,CASSWDTSNQPQHF
TRBV5-8,CASSLTPGYTEAFF
TRBV7-3,CASSFAGNEQFF
TRBV11-1,CASSLDRDNYGYTF
TRBV27,CASSITGIGGYGYTF
TRBV21-1,CASSKWGTASYEQYF
TRBV27,CASSLGYWDEQYF
TRBV2,CASSEGPGRRQPQHF
TRBV7-2,CASSLVWERTGELFF
TRBV11-3,CASSFREGNNEQFF
TRBV30,CAWSVGGLIVGYTF
TRBV12-5,CASGAGGAHGYTF
TRBV19,CASSIGGAQPQHF
TRBV19,CASSPGHLRETQYF
TRBV7-8,CASSFHTGQQYYNEQFF
TRBV27,CASSPTKNIQYF
TRBV7-3,CASSLMGRGNTEAFF
TRBV30,CAWSGLQGSGNTIYF